One sample yielded the 14 T cell receptor beta chains listed below, sequenced in a study of blood T cell repertoires in COVID-19. Assay: immunoSEQ multiplex PCR; the TCRdb copy retains only in-frame clones and omits some. The sample lists roughly 170,000 clones, approximately 87% seen once, with roughly 20% in the top ten. The sample comprised peripheral blood. Receptors were obtained from a man aged 70 or older with active or convalescent COVID-19.

The J gene is TRBJ1-1, the V gene TRBV27; a weak D match, TRBD1 (5 bases). The CDR3 is 12 residues long. Germline values: CDR1 MNHEY, CDR2 SMNVEV (reference sequence). Trimming left V 6 bases short and J 6 bases short, with 11 bases between. CDR3 coding DNA: TGTGCCAGCAGAACACAGGTCTCTGAAGCTTTCTTT. As protein: CASRTQVSEAFF.

This rearrangement joins TRBV5-1 to TRBJ1-1, with D possibly TRBD1 on 6 matching bases. V was trimmed by 4 bases and J by 4 bases, leaving 11 bases between them. Germline CDR1 SGHRS, CDR2 YFSETQ. CDR3 length: 13 amino acids. The chain's CDR3 is CASSRRTATEAFF. In nucleotides, the CDR3 is TGCGCCAGCAGCAGACGGACAGCCACTGAAGCTTTCTTT.

In this sample, this clone turned up a few times. This chain links TRBV7-2 with TRBJ2-7; TRBD1 might be the D (5 bases). V was pared by 2 bases and J by 2 bases, with 13 bases between. Looked up from germline, CDR1 is SGHTA and CDR2 is FQGNSA. The CDR3 covers 15 residues. The DNA of the CDR3 is TGTGCCAGCAGCTTACAGGGCTTACCCCCCTACGAGCAGTACTTC. Protein: CASSLQGLPPYEQYF.

This clone was picked up one time. This rearrangement joins TRBV28 to TRBJ2-7, with TRBD2 matching 12 bases. The germline V gene encodes CDR1 MDHEN and CDR2 SYDVKM. The trim removed 6 bases at V and 4 bases at J, leaving 13 bases unmatched. This CDR3 is 17 amino acids long. The CDR3 is CASSIIHWTSGKYEQYF. The DNA of the CDR3 is TGTGCCAGCAGCATCATCCACTGGACTAGCGGGAAATACGAGCAGTACTTC.

The V gene is TRBV4-3, the J gene TRBJ2-2; TRBD2 aligns across 13 bases. This CDR3 contains 16 residues. The germline V gene has CDR1 LGHNA and CDR2 YSLEER. Germline trimming cut 3 bases from V and 4 bases from J; bases unmatched to any gene: 2. The CDR3 region has the DNA TGCGCCAGCAGCCAGAGACTAGCGGGGGGCACCGGGGAGCTGTTTTTT. Encoded protein: CASSQRLAGGTGELFF.

This clone was observed a single time. The chain uses TRBV5-1 and TRBJ2-1; D is perhaps TRBD1 (6 bases). V lost 3 bases to trimming and J lost 3 bases, with 16 bases between them. CDR1 SGHRS and CDR2 YFSETQ come from the germline V gene. CDR3 length equals 16 residues. The CDR3 region is CASSSNTGSVYNEQFF. In DNA, the CDR3 is TGCGCCAGCAGCTCAAATACAGGGTCTGTCTACAATGAGCAGTTCTTC.

The genes are TRBV20-1 and TRBJ2-7; D possibly corresponds to TRBD1 (5 bases). Germline CDR1 reads DFQATT; CDR2 reads SNEGSKA (reference sequence). The CDR3 runs 11 residues. V lost 6 bases, J lost 7 bases, and 13 bases lay in between. CDR3 sequence: CSAHRGGEQYF. The CDR3, as DNA: TGCAGTGCCCATAGGGGTGGAGAGCAGTACTTC.

The V call is TRBV28, the J call TRBJ1-2, with D possibly TRBD1 on 5 matching bases. The CDR3 contains 14 residues. Germline V gene lookup returns CDR1 MDHEN and CDR2 SYDVKM. Between the trimmed V and J ends, which lost 3 bases and 6 bases, there was a span of 14 bases. In DNA, the CDR3 is TGTGCCAGCAGTTTGGTAGACAGCACCAATGGCTACACCTTC. This sequence encodes CASSLVDSTNGYTF.

This chain uses TRBV28 with TRBJ1-6; the match to TRBD1 covers 8 bases. CDR1 is MDHEN, CDR2 SYDVKM, per germline. The CDR3 contains 14 residues. V was pared by 5 bases and J by 6 bases, with 3 bases of the junction left unmatched. CDR3: CASSNRGTNSPLHF. In DNA, the CDR3 is TGTGCCAGCAGTAACAGGGGGACTAATTCACCCCTCCACTTT.

The CDR3 sequence is CATGGDYSNQPQHF. The CDR3 bases are TGTGCCACCGGAGGGGATTATAGCAATCAGCCCCAGCATTTT. The rearrangement uses TRBV24-1 and TRBJ1-5; maybe TRBD1 (5 bases). This CDR3 is built from 14 residues. Between the trimmed V and J ends, which lost 9 bases and 0 bases, there was a span of 11 bases. The germline V gene encodes CDR1 KGHDR and CDR2 SFDVKD.

V and J are TRBV19 and TRBJ1-2, with TRBD1 as a possible D gene (6 bases). The germline V and J ends were trimmed by 4 bases and 5 bases, with 20 bases remaining between them. The CDR3 sequence is 16 residues long. The V gene's germline CDR1 is LNHDA and CDR2 SQIVND (reference sequence). The CDR3 DNA is TGTGCCAGTAGTAACCCGGCGGGGGCTTTTGTGTATGGCTACACCTTC. Its translation is CASSNPAGAFVYGYTF.

The DNA for the CDR3 is TGTGCCTGGAGCCCGACAGTGTTATGGCAGCCCCAGCATTTT. Residues: CAWSPTVLWQPQHF. This chain connects TRBV30 to TRBJ1-5, with D possibly TRBD1 on 5 matching bases. Germline assignment: CDR1 GTSNPN and CDR2 SVGIG (reference sequence). V dropped 3 bases and J dropped 7 bases, with 16 bases sitting between them. This CDR3 has 14 amino acids.

The rearrangement uses TRBV6-2 or TRBV6-3 and TRBJ2-7; 9 bases align to TRBD1. The CDR3 loop spans 16 amino acids. Germline V CDR1 and CDR2: MNHEY, SVGEGT. V trimming: 5 bases; J trimming: 5 bases; junction bases outside the gene matches: 13. The CDR3 nucleotides are TGTGCCAGCAGTCGTACCCCACCCGGGACAGGGAACGAGCAGTACTTC. The encoded protein is CASSRTPPGTGNEQYF.

The rearrangement joins TRBV7-2 to TRBJ2-7, with D unresolved. Looked up from germline, CDR1 is SGHTA and CDR2 is FQGNSA. CDR3 size: 14 residues. V lost 5 bases and J 3 bases, leaving 14 bases between the germline ends. The chain's CDR3 is CASSPSPIHYEQYF. The CDR3 DNA follows: TGTGCCAGCAGCCCGTCGCCGATACACTACGAGCAGTACTTC.